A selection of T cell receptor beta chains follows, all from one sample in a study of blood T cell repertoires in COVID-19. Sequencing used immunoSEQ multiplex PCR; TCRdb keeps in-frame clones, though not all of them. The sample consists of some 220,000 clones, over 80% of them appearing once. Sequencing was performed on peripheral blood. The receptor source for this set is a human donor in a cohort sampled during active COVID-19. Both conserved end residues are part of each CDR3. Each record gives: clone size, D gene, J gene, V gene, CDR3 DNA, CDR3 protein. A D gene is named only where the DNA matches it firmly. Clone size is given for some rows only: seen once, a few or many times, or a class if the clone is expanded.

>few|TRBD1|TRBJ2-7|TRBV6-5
TGTGCCAGCAGTCGGACTGACAGGGGTTACGAGCAGTACTTC
CASSRTDRGYEQYF
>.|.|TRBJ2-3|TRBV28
TGTGCCAGCAGTTTGCCCGGACAAGTCCCAGATACGCAGTATTTT
CASSLPGQVPDTQYF
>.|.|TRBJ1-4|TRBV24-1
TGTGCCACCAGTGATTTTAGGGGGGAAAAACTGTTTTTT
CATSDFRGEKLFF
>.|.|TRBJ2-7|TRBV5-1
TGCGCCAGCAGCTTGCTAGGGGCTAAGGAACTCTACGAGCAGTACTTC
CASSLLGAKELYEQYF
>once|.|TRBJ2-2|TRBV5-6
TGTGCCAGCAGCTTGACGGGGGATCCGAACACCGGGGAGCTGTTTTTT
CASSLTGDPNTGELFF
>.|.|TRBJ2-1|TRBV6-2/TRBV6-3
TGTGCCAGCAGTTACCCGCCCGGTGAGCAGTTCTTC
CASSYPPGEQFF
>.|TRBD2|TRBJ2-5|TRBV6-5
TGTGCCAGCAGCCTTGGGACTAGCGGGGTCAACACCCAGTACTTC
CASSLGTSGVNTQYF
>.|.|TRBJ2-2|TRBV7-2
TGTGCCAGCACCCCGGAGGCGAACACCGGGGAGCTGTTTTTT
CASTPEANTGELFF
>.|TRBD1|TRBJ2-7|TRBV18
TGTGCCAGCTCACTCGTGGACAGGGGGAGCGAGCAGTACTTC
CASSLVDRGSEQYF
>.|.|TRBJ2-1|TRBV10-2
TGCGCCAGCCGAGACTATCCCCAAGGGAATGAGCAGTTCTTC
CASRDYPQGNEQFF
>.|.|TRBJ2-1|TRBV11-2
TGTGCCAGCAGCTTAGGAAGAATAGGACAGCGCCCTTACTACAATGAGCAGTTCTTC
CASSLGRIGQRPYYNEQFF
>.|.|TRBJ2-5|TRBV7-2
TGTGCCAGCAGCTTAGGCGTCCACCAAGAGACCCAGTACTTC
CASSLGVHQETQYF
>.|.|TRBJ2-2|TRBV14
TGTGCCAGCAGTCCTAGACTAGTGTACCGCACCGGGGAGCTGTTTTTT
CASSPRLVYRTGELFF
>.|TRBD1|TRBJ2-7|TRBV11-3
TGTGCCAGCAGCTCGGACAGGGAAACCTACGAGCAGTACTTC
CASSSDRETYEQYF
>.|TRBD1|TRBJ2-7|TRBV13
TGTGCCAGCCAAAGGTGGGGACAGGGGGTTAATTACGAGCAGTACTTC
CASQRWGQGVNYEQYF
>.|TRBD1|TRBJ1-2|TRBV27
TGTGCCAGCAGTTTCTCCACAGGGGTTGGCTACACCTTC
CASSFSTGVGYTF
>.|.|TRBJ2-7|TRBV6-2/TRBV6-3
TGTGCCAGCAGTTACTCCTTCACGAAAGGCGGGATAAGCAACGAGCAGTACTTC
CASSYSFTKGGISNEQYF
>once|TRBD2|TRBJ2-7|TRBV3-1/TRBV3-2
TGTGCCAGCAGCCCCCGGGGCGGGAGGTTTGGGGAGCAGTACTTC
CASSPRGGRFGEQYF
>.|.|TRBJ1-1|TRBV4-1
TGCGCCAGCAGCCACGCGGTCTCTCAGGGCACTGAAGCTTTCTTT
CASSHAVSQGTEAFF
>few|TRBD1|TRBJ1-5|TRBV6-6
TGTGCCAGCAGTCCCGGGACAGGGGGCTATAGCAATCAGCCCCAGCATTTT
CASSPGTGGYSNQPQHF
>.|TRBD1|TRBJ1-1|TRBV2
TGTGCCAGCCCCCCGGCGGGACAGGGGGCCATTGAAGCTTTCTTT
CASPPAGQGAIEAFF
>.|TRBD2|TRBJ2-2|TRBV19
TGTGCCAGTAAGGGGGCTAGCGGGAGGAGAACCGGGGAGCTGTTTTTT
CASKGASGRRTGELFF
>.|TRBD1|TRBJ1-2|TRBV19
TGTGCCAGTAGTCCCGGGACAGGAGAGGGCTACACCTTC
CASSPGTGEGYTF
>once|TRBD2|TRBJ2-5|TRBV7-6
TGTGCCAGCAGCGCGGGACTAGCGGGGGGGCAAGAGACCCAGTACTTC
CASSAGLAGGQETQYF
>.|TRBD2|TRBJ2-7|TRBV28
TGTGCCAGCAGTGCTCCGGGGAGCGGGAGGGCCATCGGTCCGAACTTC
CASSAPGSGRAIGPNF
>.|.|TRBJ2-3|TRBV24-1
TGTGCCACCAGTGATTCCTTGACTGGGGATACGCAGTATTTT
CATSDSLTGDTQYF
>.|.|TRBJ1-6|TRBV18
TGTGCCAGCTCCGCCATCGGGGTCCAGGCGCTATCAAATTCCGGCCCCCTCCACTTT
CASSAIGVQALSNSGPLHF
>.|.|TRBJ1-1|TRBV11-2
TGTGCCAGCAGCTTAGATTTAGGAGGTGAAGCTTTCTTT
CASSLDLGGEAFF
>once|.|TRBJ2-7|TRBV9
TGTGCCAGCAGCGTAGACCTGGAGGGGGAGCAGTACTTC
CASSVDLEGEQYF
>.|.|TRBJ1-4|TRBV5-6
TGTGCCAGCAGCTTGGGCTCTGGACCGGGGAATGAAAAACTGTTTTTT
CASSLGSGPGNEKLFF
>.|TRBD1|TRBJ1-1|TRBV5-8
TGTGCCAGCAGCTTGGGGACAGGGGGCACTGAAGCTTTCTTT
CASSLGTGGTEAFF
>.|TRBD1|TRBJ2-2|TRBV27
TGTGCCAGCAGTTCGGGACAGGGCCCCGGGGAGCTGTTTTTT
CASSSGQGPGELFF
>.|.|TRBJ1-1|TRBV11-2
TGTGCCAGCAGCCAGGGGCATTTTGGCCAGAAAGCTTTCTTT
CASSQGHFGQKAFF
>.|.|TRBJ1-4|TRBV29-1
TGCAGCGTTGAAACAGGGTTGGATGAAAAACTGTTTTTT
CSVETGLDEKLFF
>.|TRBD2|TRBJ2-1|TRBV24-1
TGTGCCACCAGTGATCCTGGACTAGCGGACACCTACAATGAGCAGTTCTTC
CATSDPGLADTYNEQFF
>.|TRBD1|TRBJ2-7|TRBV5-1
TGCGCCAGCACCAGGGACAGGGGGCCGGGGGAGCAGTACTTC
CASTRDRGPGEQYF
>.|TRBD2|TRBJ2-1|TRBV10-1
TGCGCCAGCAACGTAGCGGGAAACAATGAGCAGTTCTTC
CASNVAGNNEQFF
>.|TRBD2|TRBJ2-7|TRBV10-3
TGTGCCATCACCGACAGCCGGGGGGGCTACTACGAGCAGTACTTC
CAITDSRGGYYEQYF
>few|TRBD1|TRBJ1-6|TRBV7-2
TGTGCCAGCAGCTTAGCGGGACAGGGTGATTCACCCCTCCACTTT
CASSLAGQGDSPLHF
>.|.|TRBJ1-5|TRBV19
TGTGCCAGTAGTGAGGGCCTGGGGAGTAGTCAGCCCCAGCATTTT
CASSEGLGSSQPQHF
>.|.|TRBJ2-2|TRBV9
TGTGCCAGCAGCGGATACTATTATATGAACACCGGGGAGCTGTTTTTT
CASSGYYYMNTGELFF
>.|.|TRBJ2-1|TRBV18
TGTGCCAGCTCACCAAGCAGGTCCCATGAGCAGTTCTTC
CASSPSRSHEQFF
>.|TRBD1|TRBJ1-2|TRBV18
TGTGCCAGCTCCCCAGGACAGGGGCTCTATGGCTACACCTTC
CASSPGQGLYGYTF
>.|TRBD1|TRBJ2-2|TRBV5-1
TGCGCCAGCAGCTTAACGACAGGGGGCACCGGGGAGCTGTTTTTT
CASSLTTGGTGELFF
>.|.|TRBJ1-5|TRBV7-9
TGTGCCAGCAGCTCGGGAGTTACTAATCAGCCCCAGCATTTT
CASSSGVTNQPQHF